This passage covers 24 T cell receptor beta chains from one sample sequenced in a study of OX40 agonist ivuxolimab in advanced cancers. Here immunoSEQ multiplex PCR was the method, and the copy in TCRdb shows in-frame clones only, minus some. The table has about 20,000 clones, roughly 90% seen once. Specimen: CD4+ or CD8+ T cells sorted from blood, collected in a trial of the OX40 agonist ivuxolimab. These receptors were taken from an adult with an advanced solid tumor such as melanoma, head and neck, liver or kidney cancer.

This clone was observed a single time. CDR3 loop: CASSLSGNEQFF. CDR3 bases: TGTGCCAGCAGCTTGTCCGGGAATGAGCAGTTCTTC. V is TRBV5-6 and J is TRBJ2-1; no reliable D call. The germline V gene has CDR1 SGHDT and CDR2 YYEEEE. Trimming removed 1 base at V and 7 bases at J, with 6 bases between. This CDR3 is built from 12 residues.

The chain links TRBV5-1 to TRBJ2-7; D might be TRBD1 (5 bases). Trimming cost V 1 base and J 2 bases, with 13 bases left between them. From germline, CDR1 is SGHRS and CDR2 YFSETQ. The CDR3 is 15 amino acids. The CDR3 DNA reads as TGCGCCAGCAGCTTGCTGCCGGACAAAACCTACGAGCAGTACTTC. Its translation is CASSLLPDKTYEQYF.

The chain is built from TRBV9 and TRBJ2-5, with 8 bases identical to TRBD2. The germline V gene encodes CDR1 SGDLS and CDR2 YYNGEE. This CDR3 is built from 15 residues. V trimming: 3 bases; J trimming: 11 bases; junction bases outside the gene matches: 15. CDR3 region: CASSDSYREGVEQYF. CDR3 in DNA: TGTGCCAGCAGCGACAGTTACCGGGAGGGAGTAGAGCAGTACTTC.

The chain joins TRBV7-8 to TRBJ2-7, with D tentatively TRBD1 (6 bases). Germline V CDR1 and CDR2: SGHVS, FQNEAQ. The CDR3 is 12 residues long. The ends were cut back, 3 bases at V and 7 bases at J, with 10 bases in the middle. CDR3 DNA sequence: TGTGCCAGCAGCTTTGGGACAATGGAGCAGTACTTC. Protein sequence: CASSFGTMEQYF.

This chain joins TRBV27 and TRBJ2-7; either TRBD1 or TRBD2 may fit D (5 bases each). The CDR3 runs 14 residues. V was trimmed by 6 bases and J by 1 base, leaving 13 bases between them. CDR1 and CDR2 from the germline V gene are MNHEY and SMNVEV (reference sequence). Here the CDR3 reads CASRPSWGSYEQYF. The CDR3 nucleotides read TGTGCCAGCAGACCTAGCTGGGGGTCCTACGAGCAGTACTTC.

The CDR3 spells CASGPPGGSYEQYF. In nucleotides, the CDR3 is TGTGCTAGTGGTCCCCCCGGGGGGTCCTACGAGCAGTACTTC. The chain employs TRBV12-5 and TRBJ2-7; TRBD2 aligns across 7 bases. The CDR3 has 14 residues. Looked up from germline, CDR1 is LGHNT and CDR2 is FRNRAP. V trimming: 5 bases; J trimming: 1 base; junction bases outside the gene matches: 5.

This clone appeared once. The chain uses TRBV2 and TRBJ2-7, with a possible D match to TRBD2 (6 bases). CDR3 length equals 16 residues. Germline V gene lookup returns CDR1 SNHLY and CDR2 FYNNEI. The germline V and J ends were trimmed by 5 bases and 4 bases, with 21 bases remaining between them. The CDR3 coding sequence is TGTGCCAGCAGTCCACCTTCGACTAGGAGGTTTTACGAGCAGTACTTC. Amino acids: CASSPPSTRRFYEQYF.

This clone has only a few counts. V is TRBV5-1 and J is TRBJ1-2; D call uncertain. V was cut by 0 bases and J by 7 bases, with 4 bases left in between. The CDR3 is 11 amino acids. Germline CDR1 and CDR2: SGHRS and YFSETQ. The CDR3 loop is CASSLGIGYTF. The DNA of the CDR3 is TGCGCCAGCAGCTTGGGCATTGGCTACACCTTC. Looking up the rest from reference TRBV5-1 and TRBJ1-2 gives the full variable domain: KAGVTQTPRYLIKTRGQQVTLSCSPISGHRSVSWYQQTPGQGLQFLFEYFSETQRNKGNFPGRFSGRQFSNSRSEMNVSTLELGDSALYLCASSLGIGYTFGSGTRLTVV.

The chain combines TRBV6-6 with TRBJ2-7, with 7 bases that match TRBD1. J was trimmed by 2 bases and V by 3 bases; bases with no gene match: 4. This CDR3 has 14 residues. CDR1 and CDR2 from the germline V gene are MNHNY and SVGAGI (reference sequence). CDR3 sequence reads: CASSYRDRAYEQYF. Here the CDR3 DNA reads TGTGCCAGCAGTTATCGGGACAGAGCCTACGAGCAGTACTTC.

Only one count was recorded for this clone. CDR3 residues: CASSFMIRVEQFF. CDR3 DNA: TGTGCCAGCAGCTTTATGATCCGGGTTGAGCAGTTCTTC. The rearrangement joins TRBV11-3 to TRBJ2-1; D gene ambiguous. This CDR3 comprises 13 residues. CDR1 SGHNT and CDR2 YENEEA come from the germline V gene. V lost 3 bases, J lost 9 bases, and 12 bases lay in between.

This clone was picked up one time. This chain joins TRBV10-3 and TRBJ2-7; D is perhaps TRBD1 or TRBD2 (5 bases each). Germline V gene sequence: CDR1 ENHRY, CDR2 SYGVKD. V was cut by 11 bases and J by 0 bases, with 14 bases left in between. The CDR3 extends over 13 amino acids. CDR3 residues: CAHGAESSYEQYF. CDR3 in DNA: TGTGCCCACGGGGCCGAGAGCTCCTACGAGCAGTACTTC.

The chain links TRBV19 to TRBJ1-2, with D possibly being TRBD1 (6 bases). The germline V gene has CDR1 LNHDA and CDR2 SQIVND (reference sequence). The CDR3 sequence is 14 residues long. V lost 6 bases, J lost 4 bases, and 15 bases lay in between. DNA of the CDR3: TGTGCCAGTAGCACCGAGGGGGGGGGCTATGGCTACACCTTC. Translation gives CASSTEGGGYGYTF.

The chain employs TRBV7-9 and TRBJ2-1; no reliable D call. The CDR3 covers 15 residues. Germline V gene data show CDR1 as SEHNR and CDR2 as FQNEAQ (reference sequence). V was clipped by 3 bases and J by 0 bases, with 9 bases between them. The CDR3 DNA is TGTGCCAGCAGCTTCCTGGACCGCTCCTACAATGAGCAGTTCTTC. Residues: CASSFLDRSYNEQFF.

V is TRBV29-1 and J is TRBJ2-3, with 7 bases aligning to TRBD2. Germline loops: CDR1 SQVTM, CDR2 ANQGSEA. CDR3 length: 10 residues. With 5 bases clipped from V and 11 bases from J, the junction kept 4 bases outside the gene matches. CDR3: CSVWGGEQYF. The CDR3 DNA sequence: TGCAGCGTTTGGGGAGGGGAGCAGTATTTT.

This chain connects TRBV25-1 to TRBJ1-4, with TRBD1 matching 9 bases. Germline V gene data show CDR1 as MGHDK and CDR2 as SYGVNS. This CDR3 is 18 amino acids long. The V and J ends lost 6 bases and 6 bases, in that order; junction bases with no gene match: 17. CDR3 sequence (DNA): TGTGCCAGCAGCCCTTTTGACATTACAGGGGGCACTCATGAAAAACTGTTTTTT. This codes for CASSPFDITGGTHEKLFF.

The CDR3 sequence is CASSEEPGQPNYGYTF. The CDR3, as DNA: TGTGCCAGCAGTGAAGAACCGGGACAGCCTAACTATGGCTACACCTTC. The V call is TRBV6-4, the J call TRBJ1-2; 7 bases are shared with TRBD1. Trimming at V came to 3 bases and at J to 0 bases, leaving 7 bases not matched to a gene. The germline V gene has CDR1 MRHNA and CDR2 SNTAGT. This CDR3 is built from 16 residues.

The genes are TRBV6-5 and TRBJ2-5; D remains unclear. V was cut by 2 bases and J by 0 bases, with 7 bases left in between. The germline V gene has CDR1 MNHEY and CDR2 SVGAGI. The CDR3 consists of 14 residues. CDR3 in amino acids: CASSYIRDQETQYF. CDR3 DNA: TGTGCCAGCAGTTACATCCGGGACCAAGAGACCCAGTACTTC.

The CDR3 spells CASSLLARETQYF. CDR3 coding DNA: TGTGCCAGCAGCTTACTAGCGAGAGAGACCCAGTACTTC. V gene TRBV7-2 combines with J gene TRBJ2-5, with D tentatively TRBD2 (6 bases). This CDR3 has 13 residues. Germline V gene data show CDR1 as SGHTA and CDR2 as FQGNSA. With 2 bases removed from V and 4 bases from J, the gap between germline ends came to 8 bases.

In its sample, this clone was seen many times. The chain carries TRBV7-9 and TRBJ2-7; D ambiguous. The germline V and J ends were trimmed by 0 bases and 6 bases, with 9 bases remaining between them. Germline CDR1 and CDR2: SEHNR and FQNEAQ (reference sequence). This CDR3 is built from 13 residues. CDR3 sequence reads: CASSLASQPEQYF. The CDR3 DNA sequence: TGTGCCAGCAGCTTAGCGAGTCAACCCGAGCAGTACTTC. The variable domain in full, completed from reference TRBV7-9 and TRBJ2-7, reads DTGVSQNPRHKITKRGQNVTFRCDPISEHNRLYWYRQTLGQGPEFLTYFQNEAQLEKSRLLSDRFSAERPKGSFSTLEIQRTEQGDSAMYLCASSLASQPEQYFGPGTRLTVT.

In regard to this clone: The germline gene is not matched at one end of the junction; a read error may be the cause. The chain combines TRBV7-3 with TRBJ2-3; a weak D match, TRBD1 (8 bases). CDR3 length: 15 amino acids. The germline V gene encodes CDR1 SGHTA and CDR2 FQGTGA. The CDR3 DNA is TGTGCCAGCAGCCTAACAGGGGGGGGCACAGATACGCAGTATTTT. Amino acid sequence: CASSLTGGGTDTQYF.

The chain joins TRBV10-2 to TRBJ2-7; 10 bases agree with TRBD2. CDR1 WSHSY and CDR2 SAAADI come from the germline V gene. The CDR3 loop spans 13 amino acids. Trimming at V came to 8 bases and at J to 3 bases, leaving 4 bases not matched to a gene. CDR3 residues: CASASGSDYEQYF. The CDR3 DNA reads as TGCGCCAGCGCTAGCGGGAGTGACTACGAGCAGTACTTC.

The chain joins TRBV19 to TRBJ2-1, with unresolved D. V was shortened by 4 bases and J by 7 bases, with 2 bases between the two germline ends. The CDR3 loop spans 10 amino acids. CDR1 LNHDA and CDR2 SQIVND come from the germline V gene (reference sequence). The CDR3 loop reads CASSNNEQFF. In DNA, the CDR3 is TGTGCCAGTAGTAATAATGAGCAGTTCTTC.

This chain uses TRBV28 with TRBJ1-5, with unresolved D. The V and J ends lost 7 bases and 2 bases respectively, with 12 bases between them. Germline-derived CDR1 and CDR2 are MDHEN and SYDVKM. The CDR3 contains 14 residues. CDR3 in DNA: TGTGCCAGCACTTTGGACGTGGGCAATCAGCCCCAGCATTTT. Its translation is CASTLDVGNQPQHF.

V is TRBV7-9 and J is TRBJ2-1; maybe TRBD2 (6 bases). The CDR3 loop spans 14 amino acids. With 5 bases removed from V and 4 bases from J, the gap between germline ends came to 12 bases. The germline CDR1 and CDR2 sequences are SEHNR and FQNEAQ (reference sequence). CDR3 coding DNA: TGTGCCAGCAGCATCCGGGACTTTTACAATGAGCAGTTCTTC. It encodes CASSIRDFYNEQFF.